This entry describes one T cell receptor beta chain. This entry is derived from a study of blood T cells in healthy people across ages. Study details: T cells yielded about one barcoded beta molecule per two cells through template switching.

Alongside a J-beta primer mix, a sample-barcoded 5' primer served in a second PCR lasting roughly 6 to 11 cycles. Each sample yielded at least 2.5 million CDR3-containing paired-end reads. TCRdb reanalysed the 5' RACE reads using MiXCR and keeps one entry per CDR3 protein. The profile covers more than 800,000 distinct CDR3 sequences, with 35% to 55% appearing a single time and 18% taken by the ten largest. The ends were cut back, 8 bases at V and 1 base at J, with 15 bases in the middle. Germline CDR1 DFQATT, CDR2 SNEGSKA (reference sequence). The CDR3 is 14 amino acids. The source of this sequence is a woman in her fifties or sixties in good health. The specimen sequenced was blood. The chain recombines TRBV20-1 with TRBJ2-1, with D perhaps TRBD2 (5 bases). This chain's CDR3 is CSSRPGVSYNEQFF. The CDR3 DNA sequence: TGCAGTTCCCGACCCGGGGTATCCTACAATGAGCAGTTCTTC.